The present T cell receptor beta chain was sequenced within a study of T cell repertoires in cytomegalovirus infection. Background on the study: Matching HLA type and CMV infection were both indicated by public TCR beta signatures. Study-level results: Public TCR beta family frequency separated CMV-and-HLA carriers, including in an independent cohort. HLA-C-restricted CMV clonotypes gave the most frequent clonotype in two of eight donors.

Trimming cost V 7 bases and J 5 bases, with 14 bases left between them. Germline V gene sequence: CDR1 LNHDA, CDR2 SQIVND (reference sequence). This CDR3 is built from 13 residues. TCRdb analysed the reads with MiXCR anew, one entry per CDR3 protein. The sample shows under 90,000 distinct CDR3 sequences, about 22% of them seen only once. This clonotype was recorded many times. Its antigen is as yet unknown. The rearrangement joins TRBV19 to TRBJ2-5; maybe TRBD1 (5 bases). The clonotype originates from a human donor in good health (CMV status not recorded). Some clones in this sample may be carry-over from other donors' samples. Sequencing was carried out using PBMCs, sequenced either directly or after in vitro stimulation (not recorded which). CDR3 in DNA: TGTGCCAGTACCCCGGCAGGGTCGGAGACCCAGTACTTC. It encodes CASTPAGSETQYF.